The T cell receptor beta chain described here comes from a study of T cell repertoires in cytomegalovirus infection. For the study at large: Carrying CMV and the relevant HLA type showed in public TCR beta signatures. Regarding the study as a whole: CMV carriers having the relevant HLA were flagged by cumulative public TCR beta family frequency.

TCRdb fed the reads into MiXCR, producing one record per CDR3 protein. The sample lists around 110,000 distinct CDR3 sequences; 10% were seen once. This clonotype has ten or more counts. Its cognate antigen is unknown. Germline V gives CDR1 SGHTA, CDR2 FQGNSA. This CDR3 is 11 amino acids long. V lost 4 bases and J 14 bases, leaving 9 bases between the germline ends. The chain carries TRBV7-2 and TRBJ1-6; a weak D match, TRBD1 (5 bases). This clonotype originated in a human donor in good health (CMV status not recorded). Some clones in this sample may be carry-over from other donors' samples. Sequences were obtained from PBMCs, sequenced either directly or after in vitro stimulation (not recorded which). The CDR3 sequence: CASSSQDTLHF. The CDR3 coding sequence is TGTGCCAGCAGCTCACAGGACACCCTCCACTTT.